The source of this T cell receptor beta chain is a study of CD8+CD57+ T cells in acquired aplastic anemia. Study conclusions and caveats: It was found that twenty-nine CD8+ CDR3 sequences were shared between patients and controls.

Sequencing was done on patients that had shown CD8+CD57+ cell expansion by flow cytometry. Acquired aplastic anemia of severe grade affected all patients. Profiling that covered TCR beta VDJ and CDR3 relied on genomic DNA as its template. One entry per CDR3 protein, called by TCRdb with MiXCR from the reads. Here the sample spans under 350,000 distinct CDR3 sequences, under 60% being singletons. Germline CDR1 SGDLS, CDR2 YYNGEE. The germline V and J ends were trimmed by 1 base and 2 bases, with 9 bases remaining between them. The CDR3 spans 14 residues. Notes on this clonotype: The antigen is undetermined.

The TCR sequence derives from a human donor with aplastic anemia. The V gene is TRBV9, the J gene TRBJ1-2; tentatively, D is TRBD1 (6 bases). The sequenced material came from sorted CD4+, CD8+, or CD8+CD57+ T cells (not recorded which) from PBMCs. CDR3 protein: CASSVSDSNYGYTF. The CDR3 bases are TGTGCCAGCAGCGTATCGGACAGCAACTATGGCTACACCTTC.